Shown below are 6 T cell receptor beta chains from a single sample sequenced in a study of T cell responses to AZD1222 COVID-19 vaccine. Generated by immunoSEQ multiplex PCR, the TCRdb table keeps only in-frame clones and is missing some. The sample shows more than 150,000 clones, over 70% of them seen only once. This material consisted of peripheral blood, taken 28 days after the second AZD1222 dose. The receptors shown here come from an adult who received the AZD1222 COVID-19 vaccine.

CDR3 coding DNA: TGCGCCAGCAGCCAAGGTGCCGGGTTCCAAGAGACCCAGTACTTC. Protein: CASSQGAGFQETQYF. The chain has TRBV4-3 and TRBJ2-5; no clear D gene. Trimming cost V 1 base and J 1 base, with 10 bases left between them. From germline, CDR1 is LGHNA and CDR2 YSLEER. The CDR3 has 15 residues.

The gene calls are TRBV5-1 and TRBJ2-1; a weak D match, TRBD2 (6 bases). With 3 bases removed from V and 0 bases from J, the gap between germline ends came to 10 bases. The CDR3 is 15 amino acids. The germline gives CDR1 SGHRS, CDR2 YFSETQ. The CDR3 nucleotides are TGCGCCAGCAGCTCGGCGGGAACCTCCTACAATGAGCAGTTCTTC. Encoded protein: CASSSAGTSYNEQFF.

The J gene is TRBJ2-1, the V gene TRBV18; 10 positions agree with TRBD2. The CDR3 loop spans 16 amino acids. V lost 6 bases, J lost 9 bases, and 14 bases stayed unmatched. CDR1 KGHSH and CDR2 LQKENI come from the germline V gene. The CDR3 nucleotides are TGTGCCAGCTCTCTCCCGGGGCTAGCGGGAGACGGTGAGCAGTTCTTC. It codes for CASSLPGLAGDGEQFF. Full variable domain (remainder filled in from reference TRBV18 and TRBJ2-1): NAGVMQNPRHLVRRRGQEARLRCSPMKGHSHVYWYRQLPEEGLKFMVYLQKENIIDESGMPKERFSAEFPKEGPSILRIQQVVRGDSAAYFCASSLPGLAGDGEQFFGPGTRLTVL.

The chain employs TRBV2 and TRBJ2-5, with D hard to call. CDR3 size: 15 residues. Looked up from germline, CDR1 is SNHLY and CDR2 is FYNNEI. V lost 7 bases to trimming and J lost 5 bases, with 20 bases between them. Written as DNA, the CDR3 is TGTGCCAGCAAGTGGGCCGACCTGGGCCAGGAGACCCAGTACTTC. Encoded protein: CASKWADLGQETQYF.

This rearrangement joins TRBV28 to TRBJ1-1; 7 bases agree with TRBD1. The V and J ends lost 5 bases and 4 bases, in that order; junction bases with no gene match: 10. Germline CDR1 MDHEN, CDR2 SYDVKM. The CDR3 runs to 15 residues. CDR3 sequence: CASSLPGGAGTEAFF. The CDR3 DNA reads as TGTGCCAGCAGTCTCCCAGGGGGGGCCGGCACTGAAGCTTTCTTT.

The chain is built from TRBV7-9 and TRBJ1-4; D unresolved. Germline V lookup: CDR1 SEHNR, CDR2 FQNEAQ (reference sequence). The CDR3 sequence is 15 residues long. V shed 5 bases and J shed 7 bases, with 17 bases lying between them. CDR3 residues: CASSPALDQSEKLFF. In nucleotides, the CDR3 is TGTGCCAGCAGCCCCGCGTTGGACCAGAGTGAAAAACTGTTTTTT.